A selection of T cell receptor beta chains follows, all from one sample in a study of T-cell reconstitution after alpha-beta-depleted transplantation in children. TCRdb independently ran MiXCR on the PCR reads; one entry per CDR3 protein. This sample has just under 350,000 distinct CDR3 sequences, with about a sixth found just once. Sequencing used PBMCs, mostly from graft donor cells, obtained 360 days after TCRalphabeta/CD19-depleted stem cell transplant. Receptors originate from a male patient aged 2 to 9 who had a stem cell transplant for acute lymphoblastic leukemia, so the T cells may come from the graft donor. Each CDR3 is given with its conserved first and last residue. Fields, in order: V gene, J gene, D gene, clone size, CDR3 protein, CDR3 DNA. The D gene is left open where the match is weak. The size field is filled for only some rows; it gives once, few, many or a size class.

TRBV20-1,TRBJ1-5,-,-,CSARAGSSNQPQHF,TGCAGTGCTAGAGCAGGGAGCTCGAATCAGCCCCAGCATTTT
TRBV9,TRBJ2-1,TRBD2,many,CASSVDPSGRAYEQFF,TGTGCCAGCAGCGTAGACCCTAGCGGGAGGGCCTATGAGCAGTTCTTC
TRBV4-3,TRBJ2-7,TRBD1,-,CASSQARQGHYEQYF,TGCGCCAGCAGCCAAGCGAGACAGGGACACTACGAGCAGTACTTC
TRBV28,TRBJ1-1,-,-,CASSLDRPYTEAFF,TGTGCCAGCAGTTTAGACCGACCCTACACTGAAGCTTTCTTT
TRBV28,TRBJ2-5,TRBD1,-,CASSLWRLRDRVSETQYF,TGTGCCAGCAGTTTATGGAGGCTCCGGGACAGAGTTTCCGAGACCCAGTACTTC
TRBV30,TRBJ2-1,-,few,CAWSATVSYNEQFF,TGTGCCTGGAGTGCGACAGTTTCCTACAATGAGCAGTTCTTC
TRBV7-2,TRBJ2-5,TRBD2,-,CASSLKRGLRGWETQYF,TGTGCCAGCAGCTTAAAGCGGGGGTTGCGGGGATGGGAGACCCAGTACTTC
TRBV5-6,TRBJ1-3,-,few,CASSPQGGGNTIYF,TGTGCCAGCAGCCCACAGGGAGGTGGAAACACCATATATTTT
TRBV7-9,TRBJ2-5,TRBD2,many,CASRSFSGSAETQYF,TGTGCCAGCAGAAGTTTTAGCGGGAGCGCAGAGACCCAGTACTTC
TRBV10-3,TRBJ2-1,TRBD2,few,CAISGGTGTSSYNEQFF,TGTGCCATCAGTGGAGGGACCGGGACTAGCTCCTACAATGAGCAGTTCTTC
TRBV2,TRBJ2-5,-,few,CASSSNPGQTQYF,TGTGCCAGCAGTTCGAACCCAGGGCAGACCCAGTACTTC
TRBV28,TRBJ1-2,-,-,CASWTRVGYGYTF,TGTGCCAGCTGGACTAGAGTGGGCTATGGCTACACCTTC
TRBV4-2,TRBJ2-7,-,few,CASSPQQGPYEQYF,TGTGCCAGCAGCCCCCAACAGGGCCCCTACGAGCAGTACTTC
TRBV28,TRBJ2-4,TRBD2,-,CASGGLEKNIQYF,TGTGCCAGCGGGGGACTAGAAAAAAACATTCAGTACTTC
TRBV6-5,TRBJ2-7,TRBD2,many,CASSYSSLAGGSYEQYF,TGTGCCAGCAGTTACTCTTCCCTAGCGGGAGGGAGCTACGAGCAGTACTTC
TRBV10-3,TRBJ2-1,-,many,CAISESYGGASYNEQFF,TGTGCCATCAGTGAGTCGTATGGGGGGGCCTCCTACAATGAGCAGTTCTTC
TRBV12-3/TRBV12-4,TRBJ2-7,-,few,CASTPQGGYEQYF,TGTGCCAGCACCCCCCAGGGGGGCTACGAGCAGTACTTC
TRBV20-1,TRBJ2-2,-,many,CSAMKGGGELFF,TGCAGTGCTATGAAGGGGGGCGGGGAGCTGTTTTTT
TRBV9,TRBJ2-2,TRBD1,-,CASSVPGQDPNTGELFF,TGTGCCAGCAGCGTACCCGGACAGGATCCGAACACCGGGGAGCTGTTTTTT
TRBV11-2,TRBJ1-3,-,-,CASSSTAGTRGNTIYF,TGTGCCAGCAGCTCGACCGCCGGGACACGTGGAAACACCATATATTTT
TRBV20-1,TRBJ2-5,TRBD1,-,CSAPRTGAPQETQYF,TGCAGTGCTCCCCGGACAGGGGCCCCACAAGAGACCCAGTACTTC
TRBV4-3,TRBJ2-1,-,-,CASSQESRGALYNEQFF,TGCGCCAGCAGCCAAGAGTCCCGCGGGGCCCTCTACAATGAGCAGTTCTTC
TRBV4-3,TRBJ2-1,-,many,CASSQDPGLTPYDEQFF,TGCGCCAGCAGCCAAGACCCGGGACTCACTCCCTACGATGAGCAGTTCTTC
TRBV14,TRBJ2-3,-,few,CASSQNRRGFTDTQYF,TGTGCCAGCAGCCAAAATCGGAGAGGTTTCACAGATACGCAGTATTTT
TRBV16,TRBJ1-1,-,-,CASSRTGSMNTEAFF,TGTGCCAGCAGCCGAACAGGGTCCATGAACACTGAAGCTTTCTTT
TRBV4-1,TRBJ1-1,TRBD1,many,CASSRGQGFGITEAFF,TGCGCCAGCAGCCGTGGACAGGGATTCGGTATCACTGAAGCTTTCTTT
TRBV6-5,TRBJ2-2,TRBD2,few,CASSYAPGGIESRELFF,TGTGCCAGCAGTTATGCCCCCGGGGGGATAGAAAGCCGGGAGCTGTTTTTT
TRBV6-2/TRBV6-3,TRBJ2-1,TRBD1,many,CASSQTGFHNEQFF,TGTGCCAGCAGTCAGACAGGGTTCCACAATGAGCAGTTCTTC
TRBV20-1,TRBJ2-7,-,-,CSANPPSRVGYEQYF,TGCAGTGCCAACCCCCCATCGCGGGTGGGCTACGAGCAGTACTTC
TRBV7-9,TRBJ2-3,TRBD2,-,CASSPLSGRRTDTQYF,TGTGCCAGCAGCCCCCTCAGCGGGAGACGCACAGATACGCAGTATTTT
TRBV5-1,TRBJ1-1,-,-,CASSLLGIGEAFF,TGCGCCAGCAGCTTGCTCGGGATTGGTGAAGCTTTCTTT
TRBV6-5,TRBJ2-7,-,many,CASSYYGTDGTYEQYF,TGTGCCAGCAGTTATTACGGAACGGACGGAACCTACGAGCAGTACTTC
TRBV4-1,TRBJ2-2,-,few,CASSHPDSANTGELFF,TGCGCCAGCAGCCACCCTGACAGCGCGAACACCGGGGAGCTGTTTTTT
TRBV27,TRBJ2-7,-,once,CASSPVGDYEQYF,TGTGCCAGCAGTCCTGTAGGGGACTACGAGCAGTACTTC
TRBV29-1,TRBJ2-3,TRBD2,many,CSVELEGLAGVTDTQYF,TGCAGCGTTGAACTGGAAGGACTAGCGGGAGTCACAGATACGCAGTATTTT
TRBV20-1,TRBJ2-1,TRBD2,few,CSARGTSGVYNEQFF,TGCAGTGCTAGAGGGACTAGCGGGGTCTACAATGAGCAGTTCTTC
TRBV30,TRBJ2-7,TRBD1,-,CAWSVQGSGQGNEQYF,TGTGCCTGGAGTGTACAAGGGTCGGGACAGGGGAACGAGCAGTACTTC
TRBV29-1,TRBJ2-7,-,few,CSVDDAGNEQYF,TGCAGCGTTGATGACGCAGGTAACGAGCAGTACTTC
TRBV11-2,TRBJ2-3,-,few,CASSFGVHRTDTQYF,TGTGCCAGCAGCTTTGGAGTCCATCGCACGGATACGCAGTATTTT
TRBV28,TRBJ2-1,TRBD2,few,CASTTTSTSDILNEQFF,TGTGCCAGCACCACGACATCAACTAGCGACATATTAAATGAGCAGTTCTTC
TRBV7-2,TRBJ2-7,-,few,CASSLSRATYEQYF,TGTGCCAGCAGTCTGAGCAGGGCGACCTACGAGCAGTACTTC
TRBV20-1,TRBJ1-6,TRBD1,-,CSARDRGSSPLHF,TGCAGTGCTAGGGACAGGGGAAGTTCACCCCTCCACTTT
TRBV28,TRBJ2-1,TRBD2,many,CASSSSGRPGNEQFF,TGTGCCAGCAGTTCCAGCGGGAGACCGGGCAATGAGCAGTTCTTC
TRBV27,TRBJ2-7,TRBD1,few,CASSFRGTGYYEQYF,TGTGCCAGCAGTTTTCGGGGGACAGGATACTACGAGCAGTACTTC
TRBV4-1,TRBJ1-1,-,-,CASSQDLGGTEAFF,TGCGCCAGCAGCCAAGATCTGGGTGGCACTGAAGCTTTCTTT
TRBV20-1,TRBJ2-5,-,few,CSASYFRGPQETQYF,TGCAGTGCTAGCTATTTCCGGGGGCCGCAAGAGACCCAGTACTTC
TRBV18,TRBJ2-1,TRBD1,few,CASSLSGQVYNEQFF,TGTGCCAGCTCACTTTCTGGACAGGTTTACAATGAGCAGTTCTTC
TRBV12-3/TRBV12-4,TRBJ2-7,TRBD1,few,CASGKDRGGYEQYF,TGTGCCAGTGGAAAGGACAGGGGAGGCTACGAGCAGTACTTC
TRBV4-3,TRBJ2-3,TRBD1,few,CASSQDYLAGTGVADTQYF,TGCGCCAGCAGCCAAGACTATCTGGCCGGTACAGGGGTAGCAGATACGCAGTATTTT
TRBV28,TRBJ1-2,TRBD1,-,CASSLRSGQDYGYTF,TGTGCCAGCAGTTTACGATCGGGACAGGACTATGGCTACACCTTC
TRBV4-2,TRBJ2-3,-,many,CASSHLGNADTQYF,TGTGCCAGCAGCCATCTGGGAAACGCAGATACGCAGTATTTT
TRBV7-2,TRBJ2-5,-,few,CASSLVFNRAQETQYF,TGTGCCAGCAGCTTAGTCTTTAACAGGGCTCAAGAGACCCAGTACTTC
TRBV7-8,TRBJ2-7,-,few,CASSKGTGNSYEQYF,TGTGCCAGCAGCAAAGGGACTGGCAACTCCTACGAGCAGTACTTC
TRBV13,TRBJ2-4,TRBD1,many,CASSPRTGENIQYF,TGTGCCAGCAGCCCTAGGACAGGGGAGAACATTCAGTACTTC
TRBV12-3/TRBV12-4,TRBJ1-5,TRBD1,-,CASSPDRLPNQPQHF,TGTGCCAGCAGCCCGGACAGGCTACCTAATCAGCCCCAGCATTTT